This T cell receptor beta chain emerged from a study of graft-versus-host responses after intestinal transplantation. Turning to this clone: The antigen remains unidentified.

The protocol was immunoSEQ multiplex PCR, while the TCRdb copy is restricted to in-frame clones and leaves out a portion. The table records some 130,000 clones, 90% to 95% of them present only once. Trimming pared 0 bases from V and 2 bases from J, leaving 7 bases between. The CDR3 covers 14 residues. CDR1 and CDR2 from the germline V gene are LNHNV and YYDKDF (reference sequence). Specimen: unstimulated CD4+ T cells sorted from spleen or lymph node cells, collected before intestinal transplant. The chain combines TRBV15 with TRBJ1-2; D call uncertain. This sequence was found in a human donor who received an intestinal transplant. The CDR3 sequence is CATSRDWGNYGYTF. CDR3 coding DNA: TGTGCCACCAGCAGAGATTGGGGAAACTATGGCTACACCTTC.